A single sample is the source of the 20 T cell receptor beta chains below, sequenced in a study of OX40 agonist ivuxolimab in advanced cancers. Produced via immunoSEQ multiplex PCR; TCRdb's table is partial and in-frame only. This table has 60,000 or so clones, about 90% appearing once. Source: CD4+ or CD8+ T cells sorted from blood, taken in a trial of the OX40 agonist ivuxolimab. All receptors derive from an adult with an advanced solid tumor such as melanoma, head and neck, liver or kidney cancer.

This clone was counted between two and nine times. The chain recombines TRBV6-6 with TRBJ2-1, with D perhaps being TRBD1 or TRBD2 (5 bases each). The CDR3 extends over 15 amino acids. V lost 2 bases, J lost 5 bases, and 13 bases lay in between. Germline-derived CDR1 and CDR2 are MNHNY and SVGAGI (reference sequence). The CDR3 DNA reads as TGTGCCAGCAGTTACGAAGGGACGGCTAACAATGAGCAGTTCTTC. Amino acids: CASSYEGTANNEQFF.

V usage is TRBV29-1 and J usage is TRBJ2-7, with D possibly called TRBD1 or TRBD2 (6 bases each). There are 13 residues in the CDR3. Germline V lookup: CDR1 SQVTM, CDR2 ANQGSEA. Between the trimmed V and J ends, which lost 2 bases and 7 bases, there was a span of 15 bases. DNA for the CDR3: TGCAGCGTTGAAAGGTCCACAGGGACTGAGCAGTACTTC. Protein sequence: CSVERSTGTEQYF.

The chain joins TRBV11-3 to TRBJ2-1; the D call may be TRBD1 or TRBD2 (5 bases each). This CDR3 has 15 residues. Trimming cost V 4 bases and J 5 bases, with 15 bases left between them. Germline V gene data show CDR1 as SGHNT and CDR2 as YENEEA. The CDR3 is CASSSAGTHDNEQFF. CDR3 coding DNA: TGTGCCAGCAGCTCAGCCGGGACCCACGACAATGAGCAGTTCTTC.

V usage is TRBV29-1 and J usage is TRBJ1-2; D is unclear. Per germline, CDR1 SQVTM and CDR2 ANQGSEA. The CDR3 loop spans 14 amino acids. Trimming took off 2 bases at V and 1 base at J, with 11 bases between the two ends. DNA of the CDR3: TGCAGCGTTGAAATGCGGCAGCTTAACTATGGCTACACCTTC. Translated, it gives CSVEMRQLNYGYTF.

CDR3: CASSEAAGNAWNQPQHF. The CDR3 region has the DNA TGTGCCAGCAGTGAAGCGGCCGGGAACGCTTGGAATCAGCCCCAGCATTTT. The chain links TRBV6-1 to TRBJ1-5; D not resolved. Germline V CDR1 and CDR2: MNHNS, SASEGT. The CDR3 contains 17 residues. Deletions cut 0 bases from V and 4 bases from J, with 16 bases between.

The CDR3 protein is CASSVGTPGGGYTF. The CDR3 DNA reads TGTGCCAGCAGTGTTGGGACTCCCGGAGGCGGCTACACCTTC. The chain couples TRBV6-1 to TRBJ1-2, with D perhaps TRBD1 (5 bases). This CDR3 has 14 amino acids. Between the trimmed V and J ends, which lost 4 bases and 8 bases, there was a span of 17 bases. Looked up from germline, CDR1 is MNHNS and CDR2 is SASEGT.

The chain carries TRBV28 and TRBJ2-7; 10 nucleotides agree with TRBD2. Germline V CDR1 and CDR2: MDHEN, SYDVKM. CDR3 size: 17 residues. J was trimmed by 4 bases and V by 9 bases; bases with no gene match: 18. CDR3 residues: CASPPSGRDLSRYEQYF. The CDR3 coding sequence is TGTGCCAGTCCCCCCAGCGGGAGGGACCTTAGTAGATACGAGCAGTACTTC.

The CDR3 bases are TGTGCCAGCAGCTTAGCACATCGGGAGTTTGACATTCAGTACTTC. Its translation: CASSLAHREFDIQYF. This sequence joins TRBV7-2 and TRBJ2-4; D possibly corresponds to TRBD2 (6 bases). V gave up 0 bases and J gave up 8 bases, with 14 bases separating them. CDR3 length equals 15 residues. CDR1 and CDR2 (germline): SGHTA, FQGNSA.

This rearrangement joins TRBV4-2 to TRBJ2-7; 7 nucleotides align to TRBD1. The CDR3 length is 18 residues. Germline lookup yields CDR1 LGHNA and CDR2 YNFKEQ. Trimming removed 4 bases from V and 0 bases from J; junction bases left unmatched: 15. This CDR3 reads CASSRTPYRDRSSYEQYF. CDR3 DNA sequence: TGTGCCAGCAGCCGCACGCCTTACCGGGACAGAAGCTCCTACGAGCAGTACTTC.

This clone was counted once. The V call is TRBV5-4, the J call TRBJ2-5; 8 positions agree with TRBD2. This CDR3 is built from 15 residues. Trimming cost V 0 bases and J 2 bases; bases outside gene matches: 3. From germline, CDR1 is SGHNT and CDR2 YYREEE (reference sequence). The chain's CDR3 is CASSLEVAGQETQYF. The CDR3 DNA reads TGTGCCAGCAGCTTGGAGGTAGCGGGGCAAGAGACCCAGTACTTC. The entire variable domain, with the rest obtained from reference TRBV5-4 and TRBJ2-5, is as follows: ETGVTQSPTHLIKTRGQQVTLRCSSQSGHNTVSWYQQALGQGPQFIFQYYREEENGRGNFPPRFSGLQFPNYSSELNVNALELDDSALYLCASSLEVAGQETQYFGPGTRLLVL.

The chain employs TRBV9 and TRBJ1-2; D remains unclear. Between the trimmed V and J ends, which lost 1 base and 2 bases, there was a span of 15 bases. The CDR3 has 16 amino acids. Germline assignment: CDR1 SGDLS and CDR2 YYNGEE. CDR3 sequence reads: CASSVTAAPWNYGYTF. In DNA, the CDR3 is TGTGCCAGCAGCGTAACCGCGGCCCCCTGGAACTATGGCTACACCTTC.

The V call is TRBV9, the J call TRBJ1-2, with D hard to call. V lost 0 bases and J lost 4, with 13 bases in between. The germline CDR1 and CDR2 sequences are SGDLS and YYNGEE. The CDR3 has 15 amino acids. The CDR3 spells CASSVDPSGSYGYTF. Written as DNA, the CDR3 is TGTGCCAGCAGCGTAGACCCCTCCGGTAGCTATGGCTACACCTTC.

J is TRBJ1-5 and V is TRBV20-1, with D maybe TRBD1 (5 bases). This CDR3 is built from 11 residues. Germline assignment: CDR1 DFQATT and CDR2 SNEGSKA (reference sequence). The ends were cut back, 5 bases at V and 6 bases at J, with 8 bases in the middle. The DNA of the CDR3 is TGCAGTGCTTCGGGGGGTCAGCCCCAGCATTTT. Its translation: CSASGGQPQHF.

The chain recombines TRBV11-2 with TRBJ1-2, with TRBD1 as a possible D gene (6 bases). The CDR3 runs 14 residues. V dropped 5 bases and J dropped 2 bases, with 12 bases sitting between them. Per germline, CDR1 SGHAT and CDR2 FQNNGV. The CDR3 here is CASSSAQGNYGYTF. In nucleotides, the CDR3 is TGTGCCAGCAGCAGCGCTCAGGGGAACTATGGCTACACCTTC.

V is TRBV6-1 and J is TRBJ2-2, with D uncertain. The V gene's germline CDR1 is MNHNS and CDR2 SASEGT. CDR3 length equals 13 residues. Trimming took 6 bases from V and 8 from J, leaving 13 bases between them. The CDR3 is CASRAGFNGELFF. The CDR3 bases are TGTGCCAGCAGGGCCGGCTTCAATGGGGAGCTGTTTTTT.

CDR3 region: CASSAMTPSSGNTIYF. The CDR3 nucleotides read TGTGCCAGCAGCGCGATGACACCTAGCTCTGGAAACACCATATATTTT. V gene TRBV9 combines with J gene TRBJ1-3; no clear D gene. CDR1 is SGDLS, CDR2 YYNGEE, per germline. The CDR3 covers 16 residues. Trimming pared 3 bases from V and 0 bases from J, leaving 13 bases between.

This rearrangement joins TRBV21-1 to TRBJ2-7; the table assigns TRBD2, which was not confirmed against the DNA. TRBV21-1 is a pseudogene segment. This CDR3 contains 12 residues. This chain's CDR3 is CASIKTSGEQYF. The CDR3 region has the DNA TGTGCCAGCATCAAGACTAGCGGCGAGCAGTACTTC.

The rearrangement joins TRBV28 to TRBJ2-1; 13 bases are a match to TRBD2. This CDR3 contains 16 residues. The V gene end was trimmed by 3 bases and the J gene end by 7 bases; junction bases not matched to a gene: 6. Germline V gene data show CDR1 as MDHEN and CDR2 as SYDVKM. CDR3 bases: TGTGCCAGCAGTTTTAACGGACTAGCGGGAGTTAATGAGCAGTTCTTC. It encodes CASSFNGLAGVNEQFF.

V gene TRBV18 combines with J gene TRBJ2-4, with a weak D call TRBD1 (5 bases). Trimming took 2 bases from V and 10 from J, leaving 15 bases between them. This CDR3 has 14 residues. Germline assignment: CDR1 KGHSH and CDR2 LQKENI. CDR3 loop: CASSPSGRERIQYF. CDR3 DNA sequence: TGTGCCAGCTCACCATCGGGCAGGGAACGGATTCAGTACTTC.

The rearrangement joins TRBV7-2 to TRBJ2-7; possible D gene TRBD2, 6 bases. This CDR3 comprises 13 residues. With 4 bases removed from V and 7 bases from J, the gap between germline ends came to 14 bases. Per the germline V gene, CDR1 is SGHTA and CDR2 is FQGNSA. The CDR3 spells CASSSDWAGEQYF. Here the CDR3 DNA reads TGTGCCAGCAGCTCAGACTGGGCGGGGGAGCAGTACTTC.